A selection of T cell receptor beta chains follows, all from one sample in a study of spatial heterogeneity in lung cancer. TCRdb reprocessed the 5' RACE reads with MiXCR, giving one entry per CDR3 protein. The table has roughly 4,200 distinct CDR3 sequences, roughly 8.5% seen once; the top ten hold about 8.3%. The sequencing here drew on lung tumor tissue, taken at surgery. The receptors come from a male donor with early-stage non-small cell lung cancer. Each CDR3 is given with its conserved first and last residue. A D gene is named only where the DNA matches it firmly. Some rows mark clone size as missing; the rest say once, few, many or name a class of expanded clone.

cdr3_nt cdr3_aa clone_size j_call v_call d_call
TGTGCCAGCAGCTTGGCGGGGGCAAAAGAAAAACTGTTTTTT CASSLAGAKEKLFF medium-sized TRBJ1-4 TRBV5-4 NA
TGTGCCAGCAGCTGGGTTGGTGGCTACACCTTC CASSWVGGYTF large TRBJ1-2 TRBV5-4 NA
TGTGCCACCTCGGCAGGCGGGGGGAAGACCCAGTACTTC CATSAGGGKTQYF medium-sized TRBJ2-5 TRBV27 TRBD2
TGTGCCAGCAGTCCTCTCTCGACAGTCTCCTATGGCTACACCTTC CASSPLSTVSYGYTF medium-sized TRBJ1-2 TRBV6-5 NA
TGCAGCGACGAATCCGGGACGGAAAACAATCAGCCCCAGCATTTT CSDESGTENNQPQHF many TRBJ1-5 TRBV29-1 NA
TGTGCCAGTAGTAAGACGGGACCACCGGGGACCCAGTACTTC CASSKTGPPGTQYF medium-sized TRBJ2-5 TRBV19 NA
TGTGCCAGCAGCACGGGGGGGGCGGCGAGGGTAACCGGGGAGCTGTTTTTT CASSTGGAARVTGELFF NA TRBJ2-2 TRBV11-2 TRBD2
TGCGCCAGCAGCCTTAACTACAATGAGCAGTTCTTC CASSLNYNEQFF medium-sized TRBJ2-1 TRBV5-1 NA
TGCGCCAGCAAGGCAGGGCAAGAGACCCAGTACTTC CASKAGQETQYF few TRBJ2-5 TRBV5-1 NA
TGCGCCAGCAGCTTTACAGGGTGGAACACCGGGGAGCTGTTTTTT CASSFTGWNTGELFF medium-sized TRBJ2-2 TRBV5-1 NA
TGTGCCAGCAGCCCTCACCCCGGGGAGGCCTACGAGCAGTACTTC CASSPHPGEAYEQYF many TRBJ2-7 TRBV7-2 NA
TGTGCCAGCAGTTTGACAGGGAGGCCGGCAGATACGCAGTATTTT CASSLTGRPADTQYF many TRBJ2-3 TRBV6-1 NA
TGCGCCAGCAGCCAAGGGGGCTCGGGAGAAAAACTGTTTTTT CASSQGGSGEKLFF NA TRBJ1-4 TRBV4-3 NA
TGCAGCGTTGGTGCAGGGCTTAGCACTGAAGCTTTCTTT CSVGAGLSTEAFF medium-sized TRBJ1-1 TRBV29-1 NA
TGTGCCAGCAGTTACCAGGGGGGAACCTACGAGCAGTACTTC CASSYQGGTYEQYF NA TRBJ2-7 TRBV6-2/TRBV6-3 NA
TGTGCCAGCAGTTTGACGGACCGTGATGGCTACACCTTC CASSLTDRDGYTF medium-sized TRBJ1-2 TRBV27 NA
TGTGCCAGCAGTTTTCCTACAACTAATGAAAAACTGTTTTTT CASSFPTTNEKLFF NA TRBJ1-4 TRBV7-2 NA
TGCAGTGGCGGGACAGTCCAAGAGACCCAGTACTTC CSGGTVQETQYF medium-sized TRBJ2-5 TRBV20-1 NA
TGTGCCAGCAGTGACACCAGACGGGTTGACGAGCAGTACTTC CASSDTRRVDEQYF many TRBJ2-7 TRBV6-4 NA
TGCGCCAGCAGCCAGATGGGGACAGATACGCAGTATTTT CASSQMGTDTQYF medium-sized TRBJ2-3 TRBV5-1 NA
TGTGCCAGCTCACCGGGGGCGCCAAGCTCCTACAATGAGCAGTTCTTC CASSPGAPSSYNEQFF many TRBJ2-1 TRBV18 NA
TGTGCCAGCAGTTACTCGGACAGGGGGCAAGGAGCTTTCTTT CASSYSDRGQGAFF many TRBJ1-1 TRBV6-5 TRBD1